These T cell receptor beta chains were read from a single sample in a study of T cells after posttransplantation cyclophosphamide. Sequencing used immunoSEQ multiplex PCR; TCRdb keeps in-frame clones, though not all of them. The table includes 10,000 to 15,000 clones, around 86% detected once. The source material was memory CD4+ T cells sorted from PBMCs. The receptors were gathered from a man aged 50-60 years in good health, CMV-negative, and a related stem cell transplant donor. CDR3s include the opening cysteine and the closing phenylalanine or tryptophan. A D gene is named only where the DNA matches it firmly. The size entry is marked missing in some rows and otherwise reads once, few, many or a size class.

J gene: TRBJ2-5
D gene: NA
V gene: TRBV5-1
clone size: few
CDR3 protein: CASSLTGTGETQYF
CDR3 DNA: TGCGCCAGCAGCTTAACAGGGACGGGAGAGACCCAGTACTTC

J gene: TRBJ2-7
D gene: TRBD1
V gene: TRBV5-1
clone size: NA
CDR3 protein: CASSLGQGGPREQYF
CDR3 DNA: TGCGCCAGCAGCTTGGGACAGGGCGGCCCTCGGGAGCAGTACTTC

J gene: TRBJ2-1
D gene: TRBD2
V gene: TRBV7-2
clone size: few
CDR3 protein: CASSPTSGEGNEQFF
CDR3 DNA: TGTGCCAGCAGCCCGACTAGCGGGGAGGGTAATGAGCAGTTCTTC

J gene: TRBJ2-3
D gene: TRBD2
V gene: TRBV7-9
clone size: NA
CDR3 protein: CASSFSGEIDTQYF
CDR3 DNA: TGTGCCAGCAGCTTTAGCGGGGAGATAGATACGCAGTATTTT

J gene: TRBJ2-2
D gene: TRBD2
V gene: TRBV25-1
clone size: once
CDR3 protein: CASSAAGGWDTGELFF
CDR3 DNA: TGTGCCAGCAGCGCTGCGGGGGGCTGGGACACCGGGGAGCTGTTTTTT

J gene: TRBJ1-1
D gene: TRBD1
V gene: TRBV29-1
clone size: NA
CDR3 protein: CSARGQESTEAFF
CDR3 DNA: TGCAGCGCCAGGGGACAGGAAAGCACTGAAGCTTTCTTT

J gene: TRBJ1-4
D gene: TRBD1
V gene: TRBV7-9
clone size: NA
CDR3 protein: CASSPTGIAEKLFF
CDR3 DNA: TGTGCCAGCAGCCCGACAGGGATTGCAGAAAAACTGTTTTTT

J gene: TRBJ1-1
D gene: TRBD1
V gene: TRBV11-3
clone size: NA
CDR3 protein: CASSFGQGGATEAFF
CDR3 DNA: TGTGCCAGCAGCTTTGGACAGGGGGGGGCCACTGAAGCTTTCTTT

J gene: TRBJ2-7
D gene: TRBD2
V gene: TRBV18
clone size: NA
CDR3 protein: CASSRGLARDYEQYF
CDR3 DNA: TGTGCCAGCTCACGAGGACTAGCGAGAGATTACGAGCAGTACTTC

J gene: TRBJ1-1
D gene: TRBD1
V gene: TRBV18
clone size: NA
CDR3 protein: CASSPMGDRGSTEAFF
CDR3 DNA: TGTGCCAGCTCACCAATGGGGGACAGGGGGTCCACTGAAGCTTTCTTT

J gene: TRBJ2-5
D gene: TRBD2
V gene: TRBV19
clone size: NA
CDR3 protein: CASSIGGAGGQETQYF
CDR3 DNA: TGTGCCAGTAGTATCGGGGGAGCGGGAGGACAAGAGACCCAGTACTTC

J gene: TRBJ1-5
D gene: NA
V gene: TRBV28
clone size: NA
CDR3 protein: CASTQGSNQPQHF
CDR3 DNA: TGTGCCAGCACCCAGGGTAGCAATCAGCCCCAGCATTTT

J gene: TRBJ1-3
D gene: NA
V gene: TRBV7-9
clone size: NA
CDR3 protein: CASGGLTGNTIYF
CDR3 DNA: TGTGCCAGCGGAGGGTTGACTGGAAACACCATATATTTT

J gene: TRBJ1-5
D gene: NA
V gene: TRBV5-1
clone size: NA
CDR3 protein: CASSGGQNQPQHF
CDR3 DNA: TGCGCCAGCAGCGGGGGACAAAATCAGCCCCAGCATTTT

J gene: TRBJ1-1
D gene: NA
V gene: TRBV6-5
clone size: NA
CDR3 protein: CASSYGQGAVNTEAFF
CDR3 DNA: TGTGCCAGCAGTTACGGACAAGGGGCGGTGAACACTGAAGCTTTCTTT

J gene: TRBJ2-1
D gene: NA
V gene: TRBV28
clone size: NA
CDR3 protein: CASTVERGHYNEQFF
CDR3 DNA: TGTGCCAGCACCGTTGAGCGGGGACACTACAATGAGCAGTTCTTC

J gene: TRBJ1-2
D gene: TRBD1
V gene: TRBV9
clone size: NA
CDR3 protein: CASSSRTGGFGYGYTF
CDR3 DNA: TGTGCCAGCAGCTCCCGGACAGGGGGATTTGGCTATGGCTACACCTTC

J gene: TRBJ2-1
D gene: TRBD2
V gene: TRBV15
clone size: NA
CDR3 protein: CATSRDRTSGGTYNEQFF
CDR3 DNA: TGTGCCACCAGCAGAGATAGGACTAGCGGGGGGACCTACAATGAGCAGTTCTTC

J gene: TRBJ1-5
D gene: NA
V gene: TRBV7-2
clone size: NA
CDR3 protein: CASSSGGLHQPQHF
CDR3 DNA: TGTGCCAGCAGTTCCGGAGGGCTCCATCAGCCCCAGCATTTT

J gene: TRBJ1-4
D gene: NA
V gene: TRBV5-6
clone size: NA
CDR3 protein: CASSLRLGYGGKLFF
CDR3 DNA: TGTGCCAGCAGCTTACGATTGGGGTACGGGGGAAAACTGTTTTTT

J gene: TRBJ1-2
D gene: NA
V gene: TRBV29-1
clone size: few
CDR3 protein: CSVATANYGYTF
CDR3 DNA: TGCAGCGTCGCGACAGCTAACTATGGCTACACCTTC

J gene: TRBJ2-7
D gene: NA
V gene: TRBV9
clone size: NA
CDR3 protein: CASSVRGDATYEQYF
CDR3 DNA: TGTGCCAGCAGCGTACGAGGAGACGCGACCTACGAGCAGTACTTC

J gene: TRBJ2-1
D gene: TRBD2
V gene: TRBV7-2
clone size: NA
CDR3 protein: CASSGPFGSGRAGEQFF
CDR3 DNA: TGTGCCAGCAGTGGCCCATTTGGATCGGGGAGGGCAGGGGAGCAGTTCTTC

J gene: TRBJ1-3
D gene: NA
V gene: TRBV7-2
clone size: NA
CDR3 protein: CASSLDRGGNTIYF
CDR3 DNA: TGTGCCAGCAGCTTGGACAGAGGTGGAAACACCATATATTTT

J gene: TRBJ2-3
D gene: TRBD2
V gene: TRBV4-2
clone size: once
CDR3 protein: CASSQGQPGLIFTDTQYF
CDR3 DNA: TGTGCCAGCAGCCAAGGGCAACCGGGACTAATCTTCACAGATACGCAGTATTTT

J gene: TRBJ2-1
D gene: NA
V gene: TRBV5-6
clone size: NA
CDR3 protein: CASSFIAYNEQFF
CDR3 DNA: TGTGCCAGCAGCTTTATAGCGTACAATGAGCAGTTCTTC

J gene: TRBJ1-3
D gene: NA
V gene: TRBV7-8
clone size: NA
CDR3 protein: CASSFRGAGNTIYF
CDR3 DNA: TGTGCCAGCAGCTTTCGGGGGGCTGGAAACACCATATATTTT

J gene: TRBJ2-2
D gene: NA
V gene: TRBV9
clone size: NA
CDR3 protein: CASSVGGYGELFF
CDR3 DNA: TGTGCCAGCAGCGTAGGGGGCTACGGGGAGCTGTTTTTT

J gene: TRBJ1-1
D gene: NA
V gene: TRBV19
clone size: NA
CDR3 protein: CASNRQKNAEAFF
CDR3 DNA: TGTGCCAGTAATCGACAAAAGAACGCTGAAGCTTTCTTT

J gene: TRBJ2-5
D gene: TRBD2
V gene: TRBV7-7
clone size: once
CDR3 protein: CASSLAAGGDQETQYF
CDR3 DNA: TGTGCTAGCAGCTTAGCGGCGGGGGGGGACCAAGAGACCCAGTACTTC

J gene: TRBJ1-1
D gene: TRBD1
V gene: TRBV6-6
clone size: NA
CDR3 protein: CASSLEGANTEAFF
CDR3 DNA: TGTGCCAGCAGCCTTGAGGGGGCGAACACTGAAGCTTTCTTT

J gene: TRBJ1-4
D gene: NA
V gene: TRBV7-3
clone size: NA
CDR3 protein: CASSSRGNNEKLFF
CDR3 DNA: TGTGCCAGCAGCTCCAGAGGGAACAATGAAAAACTGTTTTTT

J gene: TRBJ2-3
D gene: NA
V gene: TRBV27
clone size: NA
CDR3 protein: CASSFLGRTSTDTQYF
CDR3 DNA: TGTGCCAGCAGTTTTCTCGGGAGAACTAGCACAGATACGCAGTATTTT

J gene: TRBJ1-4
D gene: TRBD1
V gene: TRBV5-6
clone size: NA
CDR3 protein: CASSWGTATNEKLFF
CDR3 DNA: TGTGCCAGCAGCTGGGGGACAGCAACTAATGAAAAACTGTTTTTT

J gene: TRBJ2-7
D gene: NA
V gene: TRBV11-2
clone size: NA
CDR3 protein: CASSRVAVSSYEQYF
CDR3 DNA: TGTGCCAGCAGCCGCGTGGCGGTCTCCTCCTACGAGCAGTACTTC

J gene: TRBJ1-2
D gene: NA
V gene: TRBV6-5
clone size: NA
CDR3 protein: CASSYSREVRGGYTF
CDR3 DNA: TGTGCCAGCAGTTACTCTCGCGAGGTCCGGGGGGGCTACACCTTC

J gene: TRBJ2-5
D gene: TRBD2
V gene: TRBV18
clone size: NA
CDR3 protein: CASSPGGSGVQETQYF
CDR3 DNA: TGTGCCAGCTCACCCGGTGGTAGCGGGGTCCAAGAGACCCAGTACTTC